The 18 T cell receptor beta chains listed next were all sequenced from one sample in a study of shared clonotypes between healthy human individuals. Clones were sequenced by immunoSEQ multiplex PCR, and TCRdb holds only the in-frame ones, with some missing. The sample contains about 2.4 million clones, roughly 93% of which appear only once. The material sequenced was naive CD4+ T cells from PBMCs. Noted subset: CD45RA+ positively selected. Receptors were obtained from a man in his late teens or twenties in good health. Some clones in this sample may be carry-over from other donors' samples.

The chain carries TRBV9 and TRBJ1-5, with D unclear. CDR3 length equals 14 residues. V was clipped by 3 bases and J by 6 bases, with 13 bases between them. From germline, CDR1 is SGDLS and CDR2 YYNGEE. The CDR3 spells CASSGADRAQPQHF. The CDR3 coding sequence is TGTGCCAGCAGCGGGGCGGACCGTGCTCAGCCCCAGCATTTT.

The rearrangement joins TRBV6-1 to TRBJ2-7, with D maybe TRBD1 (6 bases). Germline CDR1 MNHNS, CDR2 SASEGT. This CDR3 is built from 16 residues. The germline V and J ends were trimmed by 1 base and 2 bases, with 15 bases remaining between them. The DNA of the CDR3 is TGTGCCAGCAGTGAAGGCAGGGGCTTTTGGGCCTACGAGCAGTACTTC. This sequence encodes CASSEGRGFWAYEQYF.

CDR3 bases: TGTGCCAGCAGCTTCCGGGACCGTGCGAATTCACCCCTCCACTTT. This encodes CASSFRDRANSPLHF. The chain recombines TRBV5-4 with TRBJ1-6; possibly TRBD1 for D (5 bases). The CDR3 contains 15 residues. Trimming left V 2 bases short and J 7 bases short, with 13 bases between. Per germline, CDR1 SGHNT and CDR2 YYREEE (reference sequence).

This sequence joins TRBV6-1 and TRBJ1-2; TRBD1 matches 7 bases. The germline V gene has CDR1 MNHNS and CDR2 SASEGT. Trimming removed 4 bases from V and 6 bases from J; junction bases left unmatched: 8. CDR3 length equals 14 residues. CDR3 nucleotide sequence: TGTGCCAGCAGTGGATACAGGGGACCCGATGGCTACACCTTC. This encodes CASSGYRGPDGYTF.

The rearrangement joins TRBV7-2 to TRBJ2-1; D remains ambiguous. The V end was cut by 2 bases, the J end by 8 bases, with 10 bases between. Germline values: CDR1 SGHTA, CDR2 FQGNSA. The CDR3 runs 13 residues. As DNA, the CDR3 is TGTGCCAGCAGCTTATTTTTAGGAGATGAGCAGTTCTTC. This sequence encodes CASSLFLGDEQFF.

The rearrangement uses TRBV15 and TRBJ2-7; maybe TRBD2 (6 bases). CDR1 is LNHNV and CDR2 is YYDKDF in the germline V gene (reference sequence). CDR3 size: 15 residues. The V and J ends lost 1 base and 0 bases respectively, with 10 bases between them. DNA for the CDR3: TGTGCCACCAGCAGAGGGGGACTGACCTCCTACGAGCAGTACTTC. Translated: CATSRGGLTSYEQYF.

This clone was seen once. The CDR3 sequence: CASSQMGGGGELFF. The CDR3 nucleotides are TGCGCCAGCAGCCAAATGGGGGGAGGCGGGGAGCTGTTTTTT. This chain uses TRBV4-1 with TRBJ2-2, with a possible D match to TRBD2 (6 bases). The CDR3 extends over 14 amino acids. Germline V lookup: CDR1 MGHRA, CDR2 YSYEKL. The V gene lost 2 bases and the J gene lost 7 bases, with 11 bases spanning the gap.

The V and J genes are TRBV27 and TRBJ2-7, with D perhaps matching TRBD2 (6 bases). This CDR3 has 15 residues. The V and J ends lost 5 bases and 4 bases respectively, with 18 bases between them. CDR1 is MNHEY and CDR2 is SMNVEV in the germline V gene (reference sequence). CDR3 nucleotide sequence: TGTGCCAGCAGTGTGGGGGACTCGACTTTATACGAGCAGTACTTC. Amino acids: CASSVGDSTLYEQYF.

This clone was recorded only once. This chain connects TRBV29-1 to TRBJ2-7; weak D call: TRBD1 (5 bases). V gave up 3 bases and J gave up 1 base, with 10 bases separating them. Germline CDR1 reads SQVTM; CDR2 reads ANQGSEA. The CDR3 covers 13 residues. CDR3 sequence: CSVEETESYEQYF. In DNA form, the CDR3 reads TGCAGCGTTGAGGAGACAGAGTCCTACGAGCAGTACTTC.

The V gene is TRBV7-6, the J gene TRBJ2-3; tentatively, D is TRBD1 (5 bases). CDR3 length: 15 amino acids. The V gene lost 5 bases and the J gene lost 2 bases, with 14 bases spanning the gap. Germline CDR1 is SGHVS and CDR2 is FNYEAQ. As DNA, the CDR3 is TGTGCCAGCAGCAACCCAAAGGGGCCCACAGATACGCAGTATTTT. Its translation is CASSNPKGPTDTQYF.

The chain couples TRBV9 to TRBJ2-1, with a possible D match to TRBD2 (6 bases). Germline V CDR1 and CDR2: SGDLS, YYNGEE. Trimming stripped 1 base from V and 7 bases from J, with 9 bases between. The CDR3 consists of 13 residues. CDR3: CASSVLASNEQFF. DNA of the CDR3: TGTGCCAGCAGCGTACTAGCGTCGAATGAGCAGTTCTTC. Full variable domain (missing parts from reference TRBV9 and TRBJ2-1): DSGVTQTPKHLITATGQRVTLRCSPRSGDLSVYWYQQSLDQGLQFLIQYYNGEERAKGNILERFSAQQFPDLHSELNLSSLELGDSALYFCASSVLASNEQFFGPGTRLTVL.

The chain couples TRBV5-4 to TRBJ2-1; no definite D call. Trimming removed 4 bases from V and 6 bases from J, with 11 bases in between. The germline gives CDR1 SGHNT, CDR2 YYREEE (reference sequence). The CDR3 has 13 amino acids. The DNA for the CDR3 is TGTGCCAGCAGCCAAAAAATGTTCAATGAGCAGTTCTTC. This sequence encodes CASSQKMFNEQFF.

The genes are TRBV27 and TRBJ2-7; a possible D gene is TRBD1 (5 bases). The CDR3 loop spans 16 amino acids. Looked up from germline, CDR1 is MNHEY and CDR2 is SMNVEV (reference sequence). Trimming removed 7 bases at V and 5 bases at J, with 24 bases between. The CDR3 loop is CASTPRRTTEFNEQYF. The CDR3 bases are TGTGCCAGCACCCCCCGCCGGACAACAGAGTTTAACGAGCAGTACTTC.

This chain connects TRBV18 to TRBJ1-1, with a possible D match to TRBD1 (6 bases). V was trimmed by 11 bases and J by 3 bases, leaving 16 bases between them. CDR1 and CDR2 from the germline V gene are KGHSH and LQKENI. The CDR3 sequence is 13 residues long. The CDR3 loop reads CAALRGLDTEAFF. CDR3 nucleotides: TGTGCCGCTCTACGGGGGCTCGACACTGAAGCTTTCTTT.

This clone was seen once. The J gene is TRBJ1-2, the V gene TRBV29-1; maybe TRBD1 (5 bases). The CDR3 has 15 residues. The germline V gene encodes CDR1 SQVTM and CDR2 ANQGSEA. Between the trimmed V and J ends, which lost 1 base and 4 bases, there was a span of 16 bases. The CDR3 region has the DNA TGCAGCGTTGAAGCTGTCGCAGGGCTAGGCTATGGCTACACCTTC. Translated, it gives CSVEAVAGLGYGYTF.

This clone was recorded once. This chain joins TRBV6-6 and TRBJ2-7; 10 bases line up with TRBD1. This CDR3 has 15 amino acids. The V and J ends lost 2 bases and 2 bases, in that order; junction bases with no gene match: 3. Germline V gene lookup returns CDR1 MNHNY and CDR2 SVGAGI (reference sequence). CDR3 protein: CASSYAGTGAYEQYF. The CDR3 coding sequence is TGTGCCAGCAGTTACGCTGGGACAGGGGCCTACGAGCAGTACTTC.

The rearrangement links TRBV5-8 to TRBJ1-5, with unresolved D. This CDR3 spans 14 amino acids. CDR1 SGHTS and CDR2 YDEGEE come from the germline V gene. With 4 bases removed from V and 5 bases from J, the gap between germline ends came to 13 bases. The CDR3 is CASSPGVIYQPQHF. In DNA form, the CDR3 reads TGTGCCAGCAGCCCCGGGGTGATATATCAGCCCCAGCATTTT.

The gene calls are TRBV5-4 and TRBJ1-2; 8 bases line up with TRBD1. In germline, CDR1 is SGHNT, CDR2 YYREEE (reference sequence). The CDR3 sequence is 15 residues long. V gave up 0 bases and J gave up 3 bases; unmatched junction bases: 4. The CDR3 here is CASSLERDRYYGYTF. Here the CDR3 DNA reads TGTGCCAGCAGCTTGGAGCGGGACAGGTACTATGGCTACACCTTC.